This TCR beta chain was documented in a study of somatic mutations in cytotoxic T cells in rheumatoid arthritis. Germline lookup yields CDR1 MNHEY and CDR2 SMNVEV (reference sequence). This CDR3 comprises 15 residues. Trimming removed 3 bases from V and 4 bases from J, with 13 bases in between. The protocol was immunoSEQ multiplex PCR, while the TCRdb copy is restricted to in-frame clones and leaves out a portion. The sample shows about 14,000 clones, around 90% of them seen only once. The sequenced material came from CD4+ T cells sorted from blood. The clonotype comes from a man between 65 and 80 years old with rheumatoid arthritis. The chain has TRBV27 and TRBJ1-5, with D perhaps matching TRBD1 (5 bases). Here the CDR3 DNA reads TGTGCCAGCAGTTTTGGGGCAGGGAAAAATCAGCCCCAGCATTTT. This codes for CASSFGAGKNQPQHF.